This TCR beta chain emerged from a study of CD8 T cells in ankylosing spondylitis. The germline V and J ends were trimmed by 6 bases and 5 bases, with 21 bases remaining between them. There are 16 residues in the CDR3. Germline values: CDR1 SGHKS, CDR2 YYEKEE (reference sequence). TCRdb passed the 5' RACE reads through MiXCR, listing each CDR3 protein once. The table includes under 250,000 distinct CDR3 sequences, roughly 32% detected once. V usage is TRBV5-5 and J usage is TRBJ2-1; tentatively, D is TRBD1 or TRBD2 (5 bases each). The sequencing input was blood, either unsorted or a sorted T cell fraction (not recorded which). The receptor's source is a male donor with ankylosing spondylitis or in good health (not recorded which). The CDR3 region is CASTQLAQGPNNEQFF. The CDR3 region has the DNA TGTGCCAGCACCCAGCTAGCCCAGGGACCAAACAATGAGCAGTTCTTC. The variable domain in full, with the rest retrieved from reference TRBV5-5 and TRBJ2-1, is DAGVTQSPTHLIKTRGQQVTLRCSPISGHKSVSWYQQVLGQGPQFIFQYYEKEERGRGNFPDRFSARQFPNYSSELNVNALLLGDSALYLCASTQLAQGPNNEQFFGPGTRLTVL.